The rows below give T cell receptor beta chains drawn from one sample of a study of cytomegalovirus exposure and HLA in healthy donors. Sequencing used immunoSEQ multiplex PCR; TCRdb keeps in-frame clones, though not all of them. Of about 83,000 clones in the sample, about 81% were seen once. The sample comprised PBMCs. The source is a man aged 60 to 69 in good health and CMV-seronegative. Each CDR3 is given with its conserved first and last residue. The order of the fields is clone size, J gene, CDR3 length, V gene, D gene, CDR3 protein, CDR3 DNA. A D gene is named only where the DNA matches it firmly. Expanded clones get a size class; other rows say once, few or many, or leave the size out.

NA TRBJ2-2 16 TRBV13 TRBD1 CASSLGRTGNTGELFF TGTGCCAGCAGCTTAGGGAGGACAGGTAACACCGGGGAGCTGTTTTTT
NA TRBJ2-1 14 TRBV6-4 TRBD2 CASSVRLAPNEQFF TGTGCCAGCAGTGTCAGACTAGCCCCAAATGAGCAGTTCTTC
many TRBJ1-6 14 TRBV5-6 NA CASSPDSLNSPLHF TGTGCCAGCAGCCCTGACAGTCTTAATTCACCCCTCCACTTT
NA TRBJ1-6 14 TRBV19 NA CASSPKPLSSPLHF TGTGCCAGTAGCCCCAAGCCTCTGTCTTCACCCCTCCACTTT
NA TRBJ1-3 15 TRBV6-6 NA CASTETGTSGNTIYF TGTGCCAGCACCGAAACAGGGACCTCTGGAAACACCATATATTTT
few TRBJ1-2 14 TRBV13 TRBD1 CASSLRTGRRGYTF TGTGCCAGCAGCTTAAGGACAGGGAGGCGCGGCTACACCTTC
NA TRBJ2-1 13 TRBV9 TRBD2 CASSRAGGNEQFF TGTGCCAGCAGCCGAGCGGGGGGCAATGAGCAGTTCTTC
NA TRBJ2-2 13 TRBV5-1 TRBD1 CASSSRQGGELFF TGCGCCAGCAGCTCGAGACAGGGAGGGGAGCTGTTTTTT
NA TRBJ2-1 15 TRBV5-1 NA CASSLGQASYNEQFF TGCGCCAGCAGCTTGGGTCAGGCCTCCTACAATGAGCAGTTCTTC
NA TRBJ2-1 13 TRBV14 NA CASSARLDNEQFF TGTGCCAGCAGCGCCAGACTGGACAATGAGCAGTTCTTC
NA TRBJ2-2 17 TRBV4-1 NA CASSQDRPAGYTGELFF TGCGCCAGCAGCCAAGATCGTCCGGCGGGGTACACCGGGGAGCTGTTTTTT
NA TRBJ1-1 13 TRBV7-9 NA CASSLDPDSLAFF TGTGCCAGCAGCTTAGATCCCGACAGTTTAGCTTTCTTT
NA TRBJ2-2 15 TRBV7-6 NA CASGHPEGWSGELFF TGTGCCAGCGGCCACCCGGAGGGGTGGTCCGGGGAGCTGTTTTTT
NA TRBJ1-1 16 TRBV7-8 TRBD1 CASSTRQGQRSTEAFF TGTGCCAGCAGCACCCGACAGGGTCAAAGATCCACTGAAGCTTTCTTT
NA TRBJ2-7 14 TRBV7-9 TRBD2 CASSGTSRAYEQYF TGTGCCAGCAGCGGGACTAGCCGGGCCTACGAGCAGTACTTC
NA TRBJ2-7 16 TRBV4-1 TRBD1 CASSQPIRDRGQEQYF TGCGCCAGCAGCCAACCAATCCGGGACAGGGGGCAAGAGCAGTACTTC
NA TRBJ2-7 16 TRBV5-8 TRBD2 CASSSLAGGRYYEQYF TGTGCCAGCAGCTCTCTAGCGGGGGGAAGGTACTACGAGCAGTACTTC
NA TRBJ2-7 14 TRBV7-6 TRBD1 CASSRTRGPSEQYF TGTGCCAGCAGCCGGACCAGGGGGCCGTCCGAGCAGTACTTC
NA TRBJ1-2 14 TRBV11-2 TRBD1 CASSPGTDKRGYTF TGTGCCAGCAGCCCCGGGACAGACAAAAGGGGCTACACCTTC
NA TRBJ2-2 16 TRBV10-3 TRBD2 CAISEAGLGGPGELFF TGTGCCATCAGTGAGGCGGGACTAGGCGGCCCCGGGGAGCTGTTTTTT